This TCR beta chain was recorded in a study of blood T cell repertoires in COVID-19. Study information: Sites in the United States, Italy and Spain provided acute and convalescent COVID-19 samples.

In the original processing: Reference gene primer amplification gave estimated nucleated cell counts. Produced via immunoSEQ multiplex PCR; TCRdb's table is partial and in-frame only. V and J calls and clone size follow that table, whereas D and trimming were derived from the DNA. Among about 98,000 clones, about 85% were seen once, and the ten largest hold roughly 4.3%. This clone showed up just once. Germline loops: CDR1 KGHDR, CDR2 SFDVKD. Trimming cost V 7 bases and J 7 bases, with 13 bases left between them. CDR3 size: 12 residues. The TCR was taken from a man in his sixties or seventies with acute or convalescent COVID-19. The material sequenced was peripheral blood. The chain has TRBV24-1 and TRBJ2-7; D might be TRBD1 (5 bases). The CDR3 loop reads CATRDTPEEQYF. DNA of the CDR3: TGTGCCACCAGGGACACCCCAGAGGAGCAGTACTTC.